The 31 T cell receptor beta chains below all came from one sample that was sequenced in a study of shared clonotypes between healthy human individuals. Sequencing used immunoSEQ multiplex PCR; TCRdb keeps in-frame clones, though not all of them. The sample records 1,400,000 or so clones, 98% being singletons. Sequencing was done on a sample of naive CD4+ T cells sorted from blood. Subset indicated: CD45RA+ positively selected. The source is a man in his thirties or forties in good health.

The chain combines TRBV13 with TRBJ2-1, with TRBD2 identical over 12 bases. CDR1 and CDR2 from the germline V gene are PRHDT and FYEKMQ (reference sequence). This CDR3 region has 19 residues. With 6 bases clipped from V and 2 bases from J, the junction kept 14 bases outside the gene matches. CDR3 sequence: CASSSLAGGRARAYNEQFF. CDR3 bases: TGTGCCAGCAGTTCACTAGCGGGAGGAAGGGCCCGGGCCTACAATGAGCAGTTCTTC.

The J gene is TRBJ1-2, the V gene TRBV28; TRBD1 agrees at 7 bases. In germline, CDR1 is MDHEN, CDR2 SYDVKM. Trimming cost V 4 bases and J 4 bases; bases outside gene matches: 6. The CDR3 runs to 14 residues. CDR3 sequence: CASSWRQGIYGYTF. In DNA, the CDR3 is TGTGCCAGCAGTTGGAGACAGGGCATCTATGGCTACACCTTC.

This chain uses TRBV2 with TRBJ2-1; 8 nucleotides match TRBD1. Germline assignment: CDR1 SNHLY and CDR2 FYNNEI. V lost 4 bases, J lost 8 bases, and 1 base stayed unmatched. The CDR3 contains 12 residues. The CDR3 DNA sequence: TGTGCCAGCAGTGTGACAGGGGATGAGCAGTTCTTC. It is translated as CASSVTGDEQFF. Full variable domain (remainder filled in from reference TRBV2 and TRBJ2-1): EPEVTQTPSHQVTQMGQEVILRCVPISNHLYFYWYRQILGQKVEFLVSFYNNEISEKSEIFDDQFSVERPDGSNFTLKIRSTKLEDSAMYFCASSVTGDEQFFGPGTRLTVL.

CDR3 in DNA: TGTGCCATCAGTGATTCACGGGGGACCACAGATACGCAGTATTTT. The encoded protein is CAISDSRGTTDTQYF. The V gene is TRBV10-3, the J gene TRBJ2-3; weak D call: TRBD2 (6 bases). Germline loops: CDR1 ENHRY, CDR2 SYGVKD. CDR3 length: 15 residues. The germline V and J ends were trimmed by 3 bases and 2 bases, with 12 bases remaining between them.

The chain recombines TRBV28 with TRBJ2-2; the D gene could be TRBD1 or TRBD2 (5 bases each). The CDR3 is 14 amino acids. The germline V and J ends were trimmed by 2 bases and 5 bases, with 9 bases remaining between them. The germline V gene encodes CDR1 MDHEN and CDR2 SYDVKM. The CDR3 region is CASSLLAGTGELFF. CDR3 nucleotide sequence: TGTGCCAGCAGTTTACTAGCAGGGACCGGGGAGCTGTTTTTT.

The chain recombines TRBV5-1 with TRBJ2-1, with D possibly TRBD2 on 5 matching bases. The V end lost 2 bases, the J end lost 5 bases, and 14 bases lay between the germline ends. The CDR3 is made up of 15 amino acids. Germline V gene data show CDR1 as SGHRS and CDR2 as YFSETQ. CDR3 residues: CASSFVASPDNEQFF. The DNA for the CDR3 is TGCGCCAGCAGCTTCGTGGCTAGCCCCGACAATGAGCAGTTCTTC.

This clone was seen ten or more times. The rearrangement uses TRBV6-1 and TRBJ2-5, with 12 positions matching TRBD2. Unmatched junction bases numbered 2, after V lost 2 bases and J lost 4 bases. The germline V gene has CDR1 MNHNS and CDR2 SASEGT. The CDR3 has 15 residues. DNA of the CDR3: TGTGCCAGCAGTGAACTAGCGGGAGGGCCAGAGACCCAGTACTTC. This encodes CASSELAGGPETQYF.

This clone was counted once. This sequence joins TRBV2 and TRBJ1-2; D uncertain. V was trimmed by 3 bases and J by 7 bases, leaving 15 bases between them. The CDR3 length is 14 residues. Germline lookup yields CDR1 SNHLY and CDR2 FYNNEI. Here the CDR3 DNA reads TGTGCCAGCAGTGACCGGAGAAGGGAGGGTGGCTACACCTTC. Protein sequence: CASSDRRREGGYTF.

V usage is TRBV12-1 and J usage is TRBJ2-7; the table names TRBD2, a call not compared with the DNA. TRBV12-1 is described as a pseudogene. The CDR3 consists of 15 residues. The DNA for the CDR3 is TGTGCCAGCAGCTTTAGCGGGAGGATCTCCTACGAGCAGTACTTC. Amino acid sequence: CASSFSGRISYEQYF.

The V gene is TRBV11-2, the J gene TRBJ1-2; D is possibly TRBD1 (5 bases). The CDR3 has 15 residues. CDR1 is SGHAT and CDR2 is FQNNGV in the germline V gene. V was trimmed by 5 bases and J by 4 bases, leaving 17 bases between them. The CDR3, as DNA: TGTGCCAGCAGCCGCGGTGGACTGGGGGTCTATGGCTACACCTTC. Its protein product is CASSRGGLGVYGYTF.

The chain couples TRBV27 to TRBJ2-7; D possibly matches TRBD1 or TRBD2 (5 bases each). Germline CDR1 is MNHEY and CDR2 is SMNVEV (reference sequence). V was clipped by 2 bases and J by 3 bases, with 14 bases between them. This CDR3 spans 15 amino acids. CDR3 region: CASSLAGTERYEQYF. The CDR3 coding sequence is TGTGCCAGCAGTTTAGCTGGGACGGAACGCTACGAGCAGTACTTC.

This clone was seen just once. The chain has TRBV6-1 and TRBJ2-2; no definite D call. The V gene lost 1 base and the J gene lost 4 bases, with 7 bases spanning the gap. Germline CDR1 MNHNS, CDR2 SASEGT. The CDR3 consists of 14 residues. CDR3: CASSEVGSTGELFF. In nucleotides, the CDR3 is TGTGCCAGCAGTGAAGTCGGTTCCACCGGGGAGCTGTTTTTT.

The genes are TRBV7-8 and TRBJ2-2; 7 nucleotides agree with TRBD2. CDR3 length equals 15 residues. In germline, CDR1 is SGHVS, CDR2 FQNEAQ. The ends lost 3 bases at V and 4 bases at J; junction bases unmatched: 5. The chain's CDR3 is CASSFRERGTGELFF. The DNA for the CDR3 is TGTGCCAGCAGCTTCAGGGAGCGGGGCACCGGGGAGCTGTTTTTT.

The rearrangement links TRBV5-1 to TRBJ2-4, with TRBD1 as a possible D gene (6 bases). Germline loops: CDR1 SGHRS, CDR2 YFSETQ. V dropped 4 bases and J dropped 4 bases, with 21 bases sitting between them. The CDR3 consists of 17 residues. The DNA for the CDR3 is TGCGCCAGCAGCCAATCCGCTAGCCGGGACATAAAAAACATTCAGTACTTC. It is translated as CASSQSASRDIKNIQYF.

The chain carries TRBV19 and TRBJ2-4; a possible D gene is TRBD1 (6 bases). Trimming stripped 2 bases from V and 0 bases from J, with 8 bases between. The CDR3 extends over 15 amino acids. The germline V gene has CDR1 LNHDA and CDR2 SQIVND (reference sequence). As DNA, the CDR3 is TGTGCCAGTAGTATATCAGGGGCAGCCAAAAACATTCAGTACTTC. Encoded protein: CASSISGAAKNIQYF.

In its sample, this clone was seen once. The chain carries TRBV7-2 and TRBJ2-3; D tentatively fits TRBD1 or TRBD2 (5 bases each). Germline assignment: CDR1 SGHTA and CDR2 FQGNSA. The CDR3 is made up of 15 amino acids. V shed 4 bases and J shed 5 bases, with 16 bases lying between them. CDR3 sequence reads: CASSSHGAGLDTQYF. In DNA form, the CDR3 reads TGTGCCAGCAGCTCCCACGGGGCGGGCCTAGATACGCAGTATTTT.

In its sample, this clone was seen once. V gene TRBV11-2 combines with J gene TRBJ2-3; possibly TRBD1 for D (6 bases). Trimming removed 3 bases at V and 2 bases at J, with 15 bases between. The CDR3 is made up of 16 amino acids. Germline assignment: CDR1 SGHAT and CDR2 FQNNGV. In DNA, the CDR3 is TGTGCCAGCAGCTTTCCCGAGACAGGCGTCACAGATACGCAGTATTTT. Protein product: CASSFPETGVTDTQYF. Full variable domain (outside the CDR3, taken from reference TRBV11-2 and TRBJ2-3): EAGVAQSPRYKIIEKRQSVAFWCNPISGHATLYWYQQILGQGPKLLIQFQNNGVVDDSQLPKDRFSAERLKGVDSTLKIQPAKLEDSAVYLCASSFPETGVTDTQYFGPGTRLTVL.

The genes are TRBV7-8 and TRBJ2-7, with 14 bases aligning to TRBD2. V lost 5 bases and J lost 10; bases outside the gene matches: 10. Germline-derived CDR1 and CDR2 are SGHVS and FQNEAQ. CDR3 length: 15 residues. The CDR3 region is CASSLTGTSGSVQYF. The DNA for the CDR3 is TGTGCCAGCAGCCTCACCGGGACTAGCGGGAGTGTCCAGTACTTC.

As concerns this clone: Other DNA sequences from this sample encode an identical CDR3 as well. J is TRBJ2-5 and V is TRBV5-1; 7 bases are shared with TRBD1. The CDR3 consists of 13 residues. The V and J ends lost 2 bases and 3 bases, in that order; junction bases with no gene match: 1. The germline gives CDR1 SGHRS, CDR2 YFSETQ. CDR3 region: CASSFGTEETQYF. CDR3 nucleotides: TGCGCCAGCAGCTTCGGGACAGAAGAGACCCAGTACTTC.

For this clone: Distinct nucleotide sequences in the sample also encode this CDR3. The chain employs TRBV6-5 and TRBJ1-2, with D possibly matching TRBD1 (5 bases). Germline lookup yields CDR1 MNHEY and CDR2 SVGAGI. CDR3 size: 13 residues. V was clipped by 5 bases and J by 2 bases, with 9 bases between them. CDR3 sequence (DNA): TGTGCCAGCAGTCGACAGCGAAACTATGGCTACACCTTC. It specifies CASSRQRNYGYTF.

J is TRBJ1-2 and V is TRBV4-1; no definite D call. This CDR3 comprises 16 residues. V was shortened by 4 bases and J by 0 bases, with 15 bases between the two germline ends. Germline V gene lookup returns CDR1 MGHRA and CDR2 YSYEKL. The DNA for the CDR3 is TGCGCCAGCAGCCTTCAATCTTTAGGAGCTAACTATGGCTACACCTTC. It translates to CASSLQSLGANYGYTF.

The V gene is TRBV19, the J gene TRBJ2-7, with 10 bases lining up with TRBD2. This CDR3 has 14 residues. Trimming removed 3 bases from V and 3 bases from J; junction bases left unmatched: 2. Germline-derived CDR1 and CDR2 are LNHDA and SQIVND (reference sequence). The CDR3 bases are TGTGCCAGTAGTATGCTAGCGGGAGTCTACGAGCAGTACTTC. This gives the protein CASSMLAGVYEQYF.

CDR3: CASSFRGRAWEQFF. For the CDR3, the DNA is TGTGCCAGCAGCTTTCGGGGGAGGGCTTGGGAGCAGTTCTTC. The rearrangement joins TRBV11-2 to TRBJ2-1, with 7 bases fitting TRBD2. Germline V gene data show CDR1 as SGHAT and CDR2 as FQNNGV. V lost 3 bases, J lost 10 bases, and 9 bases stayed unmatched. The CDR3 spans 14 residues.

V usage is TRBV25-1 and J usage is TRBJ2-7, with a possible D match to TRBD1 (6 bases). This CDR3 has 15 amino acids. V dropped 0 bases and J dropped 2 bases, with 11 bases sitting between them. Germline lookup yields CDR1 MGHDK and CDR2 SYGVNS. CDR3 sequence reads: CASSEYRGSTYEQYF. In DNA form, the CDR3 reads TGTGCCAGCAGTGAATATAGGGGGTCAACCTACGAGCAGTACTTC.

CDR3 region: CASSIDRWNTEAFF. CDR3 nucleotides: TGTGCCAGTAGTATAGATCGGTGGAACACTGAAGCTTTCTTT. The chain has TRBV19 and TRBJ1-1; D not certain. CDR1 LNHDA and CDR2 SQIVND come from the germline V gene (reference sequence). The CDR3 totals 14 residues. V was shortened by 0 bases and J by 1 base, with 6 bases between the two germline ends.

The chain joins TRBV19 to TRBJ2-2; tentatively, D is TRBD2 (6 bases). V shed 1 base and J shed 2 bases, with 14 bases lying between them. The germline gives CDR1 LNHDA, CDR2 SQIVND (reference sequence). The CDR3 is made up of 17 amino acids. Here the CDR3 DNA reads TGTGCCAGTAGTATAGGTGTCTCCGGGACTAACACCGGGGAGCTGTTTTTT. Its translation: CASSIGVSGTNTGELFF. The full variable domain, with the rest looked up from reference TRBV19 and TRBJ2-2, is DGGITQSPKYLFRKEGQNVTLSCEQNLNHDAMYWYRQDPGQGLRLIYYSQIVNDFQKGDIAEGYSVSREKKESFPLTVTSAQKNPTAFYLCASSIGVSGTNTGELFFGEGSRLTVL.

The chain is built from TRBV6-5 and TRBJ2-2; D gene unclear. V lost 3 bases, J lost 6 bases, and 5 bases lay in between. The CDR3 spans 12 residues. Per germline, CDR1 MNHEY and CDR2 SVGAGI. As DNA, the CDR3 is TGTGCCAGCAGTTATCCCCCCGGGGAGCTGTTTTTT. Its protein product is CASSYPPGELFF.

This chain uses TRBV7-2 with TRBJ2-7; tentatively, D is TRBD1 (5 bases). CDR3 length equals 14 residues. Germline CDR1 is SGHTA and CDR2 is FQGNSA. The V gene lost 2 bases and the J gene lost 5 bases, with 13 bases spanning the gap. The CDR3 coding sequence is TGTGCCAGCAGCTTAATGACAGCGAGCCACGAGCAGTACTTC. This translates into CASSLMTASHEQYF.

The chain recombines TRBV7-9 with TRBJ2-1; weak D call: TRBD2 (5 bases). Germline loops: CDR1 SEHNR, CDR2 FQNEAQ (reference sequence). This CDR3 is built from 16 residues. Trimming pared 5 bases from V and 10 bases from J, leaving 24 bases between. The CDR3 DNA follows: TGTGCCAGCAGCGATCAAACCCGGACTCCAGATAGCGAGCAGTTCTTC. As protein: CASSDQTRTPDSEQFF.

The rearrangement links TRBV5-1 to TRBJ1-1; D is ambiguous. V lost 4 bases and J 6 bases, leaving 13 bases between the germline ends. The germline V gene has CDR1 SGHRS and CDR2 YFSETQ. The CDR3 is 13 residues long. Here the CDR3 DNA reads TGCGCCAGCAGCGCGACCCTTTTCGCTGAAGCTTTCTTT. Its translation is CASSATLFAEAFF.

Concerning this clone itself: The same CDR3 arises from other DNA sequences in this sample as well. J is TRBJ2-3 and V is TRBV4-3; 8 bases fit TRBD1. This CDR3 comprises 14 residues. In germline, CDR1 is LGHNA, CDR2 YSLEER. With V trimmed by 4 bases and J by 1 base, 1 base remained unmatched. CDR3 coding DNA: TGCGCCAGCAGCCTGGACAGGGGCACAGATACGCAGTATTTT. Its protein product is CASSLDRGTDTQYF.